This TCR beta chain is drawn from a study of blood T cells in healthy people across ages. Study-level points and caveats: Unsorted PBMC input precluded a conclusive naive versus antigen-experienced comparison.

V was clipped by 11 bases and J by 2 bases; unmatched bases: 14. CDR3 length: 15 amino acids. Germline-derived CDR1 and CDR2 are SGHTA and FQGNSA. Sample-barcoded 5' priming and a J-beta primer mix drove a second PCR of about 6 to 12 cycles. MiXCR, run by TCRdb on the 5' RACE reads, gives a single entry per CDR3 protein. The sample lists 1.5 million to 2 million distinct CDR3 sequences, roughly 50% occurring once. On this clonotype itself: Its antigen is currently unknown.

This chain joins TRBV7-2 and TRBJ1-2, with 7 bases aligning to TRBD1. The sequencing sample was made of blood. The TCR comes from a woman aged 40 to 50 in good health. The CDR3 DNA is TGTGCCGGCACCGTAATCGGGACAGCGAACTATGGCTACACCTTC. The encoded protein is CAGTVIGTANYGYTF.